The clone carrying this TCR beta chain has a handful of counts. This CDR3 has 16 residues. Germline-derived CDR1 and CDR2 are MNHNY and SVGAGI (reference sequence). V gave up 0 bases and J gave up 7 bases, with 15 bases separating them. Via MiXCR, TCRdb re-called the 5' RACE reads, giving one row per CDR3 protein. The repertoire holds about 320,000 distinct CDR3 sequences, with around 15% as singletons. These data originate in a study of T-cell memory formation after mild COVID-19. The V and J genes are TRBV6-6 and TRBJ1-4, with a weak D call TRBD1 (5 bases). Material: PBMCs or a T cell subset sorted from them (not recorded which). This clonotype was obtained from a young man who had mild COVID-19 (a few samples of this study predate the infection). Cell type and time point are not known. CDR3 loop: CASSYSRGVGGEKLFF. The DNA for the CDR3 is TGTGCCAGCAGTTACTCGAGAGGGGTCGGGGGTGAAAAACTGTTTTTT.